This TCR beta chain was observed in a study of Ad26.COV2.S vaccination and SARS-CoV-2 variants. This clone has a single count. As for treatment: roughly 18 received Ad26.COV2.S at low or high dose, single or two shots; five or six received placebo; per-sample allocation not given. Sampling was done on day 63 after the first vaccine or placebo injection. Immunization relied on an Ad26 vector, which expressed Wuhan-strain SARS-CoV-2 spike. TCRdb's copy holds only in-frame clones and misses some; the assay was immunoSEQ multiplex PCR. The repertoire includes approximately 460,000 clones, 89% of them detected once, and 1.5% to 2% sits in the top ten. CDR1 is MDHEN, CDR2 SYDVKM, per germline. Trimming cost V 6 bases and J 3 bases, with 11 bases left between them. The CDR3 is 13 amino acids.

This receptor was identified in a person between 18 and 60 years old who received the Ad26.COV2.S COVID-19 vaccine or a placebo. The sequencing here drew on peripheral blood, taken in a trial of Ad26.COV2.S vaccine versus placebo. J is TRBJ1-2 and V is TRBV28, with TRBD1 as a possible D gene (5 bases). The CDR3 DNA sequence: TGTGCCAGCAGCCTGACAGACTACTATGGCTACACCTTC. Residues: CASSLTDYYGYTF.